Below, one TCR beta chain is given with its context. This record comes from a study of shared clonotypes between healthy human individuals. Original methodology: ImmunoSEQ output held junction-only sequences without quality scores, so filtering differed. Only in-frame clones appear in the TCRdb table, and some are missing; sequencing was by immunoSEQ multiplex PCR. Clone size and V and J calls were adopted from that table, with D and trimming inferred from the DNA. The table has about 1.1 million clones, 60% to 85% seen once. This CDR3 region has 17 residues. V was cut by 1 base and J by 7 bases, with 22 bases left in between. The germline V gene has CDR1 SGHTA and CDR2 FQGNSA.

This rearrangement joins TRBV7-2 to TRBJ1-2, with D perhaps matching TRBD1 (5 bases). The receptor was derived from a man between 18 and 29 years old in good health. Some clones in this sample may be carry-over from other donors' samples. Sample: memory CD4+ T cells from PBMCs. Subset here: CD45RA-negative fraction. The CDR3 reads CASSLGGGAPRSFGYTF. As DNA, the CDR3 is TGTGCCAGCAGCTTAGGTGGCGGGGCACCACGGTCCTTTGGCTACACCTTC.